The 31 T cell receptor beta chains below come from one sample, sequenced in a study of PD-1 blockade in classical Hodgkin lymphoma. With no exception, relapse followed autologous stem cell transplantation in all patients, and brentuximab vedotin exposure varied. Isolated CD8+ T cells were derived from thawed PBMCs through magnetic negative selection. The method was immunoSEQ multiplex PCR; TCRdb's version includes in-frame clones alone and lacks a portion of them. Counted here are about 1,600 clones, 63% occurring once; the ten biggest clones make up about 45%. The sample here was CD8+ T cells from blood, taken at baseline. The receptors were gathered from a human donor with classical Hodgkin lymphoma.

The chain uses TRBV4-1 and TRBJ1-2; D is perhaps TRBD1 (5 bases). Germline V lookup: CDR1 MGHRA, CDR2 YSYEKL. The CDR3 loop spans 16 amino acids. V shed 0 bases and J shed 1 base, with 12 bases lying between them. The CDR3 sequence is CASSQDRTGGNYGYTF. CDR3 coding DNA: TGCGCCAGCAGCCAAGATCGGACGGGGGGTAACTATGGCTACACCTTC.

The genes are TRBV5-5 and TRBJ2-7; D possibly corresponds to TRBD2 (6 bases). In germline, CDR1 is SGHKS, CDR2 YYEKEE (reference sequence). With 2 bases removed from V and 5 bases from J, the gap between germline ends came to 11 bases. The CDR3 contains 13 residues. CDR3 DNA sequence: TGTGCCAGCAGCTTAGGCGGGGCAAACGAGCAGTACTTC. Its translation is CASSLGGANEQYF.

The chain couples TRBV6-5 to TRBJ2-1; the D gene is possibly TRBD1 (6 bases). The germline V and J ends were trimmed by 7 bases and 6 bases, with 10 bases remaining between them. The germline V gene encodes CDR1 MNHEY and CDR2 SVGAGI. This CDR3 region has 12 residues. The CDR3 DNA is TGTGCCAGCATTACAGGGAGCAATGAGCAGTTCTTC. This encodes CASITGSNEQFF.

J is TRBJ1-1 and V is TRBV11-3, with D unclear. Trimming stripped 7 bases from V and 0 bases from J, with 9 bases between. The CDR3 has 13 residues. Per germline, CDR1 SGHNT and CDR2 YENEEA. The CDR3 bases are TGTGCCAGCACATGGACGGTGAACACTGAAGCTTTCTTT. Protein product: CASTWTVNTEAFF.

CDR3 sequence (DNA): TGTGCCAGCAGTCCCACTAGCGAATACGAGCAGTACTTC. Its protein product is CASSPTSEYEQYF. V gene TRBV27 combines with J gene TRBJ2-7; TRBD2 matches 7 bases. Germline values: CDR1 MNHEY, CDR2 SMNVEV (reference sequence). The CDR3 is 13 residues long. The V segment lost 5 bases and the J segment 4 bases; nucleotides outside the gene matches: 5.

In its sample, this clone was seen a few times. This chain joins TRBV4-1 and TRBJ1-4, with D unclear. Looked up from germline, CDR1 is MGHRA and CDR2 is YSYEKL. Trimming stripped 1 base from V and 8 bases from J, with 11 bases between. The CDR3 loop spans 14 amino acids. In DNA, the CDR3 is TGCGCCAGCAGCCAAGTCTGGACCGGAGAAAAACTGTTTTTT. This encodes CASSQVWTGEKLFF.

The J gene is TRBJ1-2, the V gene TRBV7-2; 7 nucleotides match TRBD1. Germline CDR1 and CDR2: SGHTA and FQGNSA. This CDR3 has 18 amino acids. The V segment lost 4 bases and the J segment 4 bases; nucleotides outside the gene matches: 18. CDR3 in amino acids: CASSSHSGQESVTYGYTF. The CDR3 DNA sequence: TGTGCCAGCAGCTCTCATAGCGGACAGGAGAGCGTAACCTATGGCTACACCTTC.

In this sample, this clone turned up a few times. V is TRBV4-1 and J is TRBJ1-6; 8 nucleotides line up with TRBD1. CDR1 is MGHRA, CDR2 YSYEKL, per germline. The CDR3 runs 16 residues. Unmatched junction bases numbered 7, after V lost 3 bases and J lost 6 bases. This CDR3 is CASSHGQGAGNSPLHF. CDR3 DNA: TGCGCCAGCAGCCATGGACAGGGCGCGGGTAATTCACCCCTCCACTTT.

The J gene is TRBJ2-7, the V gene TRBV6-5, with TRBD1 matching 7 bases. Germline CDR1 reads MNHEY; CDR2 reads SVGAGI. The CDR3 length is 13 residues. Trimming at V came to 8 bases and at J to 6 bases, leaving 10 bases not matched to a gene. CDR3 protein: CASRDRVYGEQYF. For the CDR3, the DNA is TGTGCCAGCCGGGACAGAGTGTATGGCGAGCAGTACTTC.

Note on this clone: One end of the junction is discordant with germline, which a read error may explain. V and J are TRBV5-3 and TRBJ1-2; TRBD1 is a possible D gene (5 bases). TRBV5-3 is labeled an ORF, and its function is uncertain. The CDR3 extends over 14 amino acids. CDR3 DNA: TGCGCCAGCAGCCAAGATCGGGGGACCTATGGCTACACCTTC. This sequence encodes CASSQDRGTYGYTF.

The count of this clone is one. The chain uses TRBV7-8 and TRBJ2-5; 12 positions agree with TRBD2. CDR1 is SGHVS, CDR2 FQNEAQ, per germline. V dropped 1 base and J dropped 5; count of bases not matched to a gene: 2. The CDR3 spans 15 residues. CDR3 coding DNA: TGTGCCAGCAGCTTAGACGGGACTAGCGGGGAGACCCAGTACTTC. Translating gives CASSLDGTSGETQYF.

The sample holds a few counts of this clone. The chain joins TRBV9 to TRBJ1-2; D might be TRBD1 (6 bases). CDR1 SGDLS and CDR2 YYNGEE come from the germline V gene. V lost 4 bases to trimming and J lost 3 bases, with 19 bases between them. The CDR3 covers 16 residues. In nucleotides, the CDR3 is TGTGCCAGCAGCCCCCCCGCCGGGGGGCGATACTATGGCTACACCTTC. Amino acid sequence: CASSPPAGGRYYGYTF.

This chain connects TRBV5-6 to TRBJ2-7; TRBD2 matches 9 bases. CDR3 size: 14 residues. The V and J ends lost 2 bases and 2 bases, in that order; junction bases with no gene match: 2. The germline gives CDR1 SGHDT, CDR2 YYEEEE. CDR3 loop: CASSFGGGAYEQYF. The CDR3 DNA reads TGTGCCAGCAGCTTTGGCGGGGGGGCCTACGAGCAGTACTTC.

V is TRBV28 and J is TRBJ2-7; D is unresolved. This CDR3 contains 14 residues. V lost 4 bases, J lost 3 bases, and 13 bases lay in between. Germline V lookup: CDR1 MDHEN, CDR2 SYDVKM. CDR3 coding DNA: TGTGCCAGCAGTTCCTACTTGAGAATCTACGAGCAGTACTTC. Translated: CASSSYLRIYEQYF.

This clone was counted only a few times. The chain carries TRBV5-4 and TRBJ1-4, with a possible D match to TRBD1 (5 bases). Trimming took off 2 bases at V and 0 bases at J, with 14 bases between the two ends. The CDR3 is 17 amino acids. Germline-derived CDR1 and CDR2 are SGHNT and YYREEE (reference sequence). The CDR3 bases are TGTGCCAGCAGCTTTTACCAGGGTCCCGCAACTAATGAAAAACTGTTTTTT. Its translation: CASSFYQGPATNEKLFF.

In its sample, this clone was seen a few times. This chain connects TRBV7-2 to TRBJ1-1, with D hard to call. The CDR3 spans 13 residues. Germline V gene data show CDR1 as SGHTA and CDR2 as FQGNSA. The V gene lost 0 bases and the J gene lost 2 bases, with 4 bases spanning the gap. As DNA, the CDR3 is TGTGCCAGCAGCTTAGCGGAAAACACTGAAGCTTTCTTT. Protein: CASSLAENTEAFF.

J is TRBJ2-3 and V is TRBV27, with D maybe TRBD2 (6 bases). The CDR3 extends over 16 amino acids. V was pared by 3 bases and J by 1 base, with 14 bases between. CDR1 is MNHEY and CDR2 is SMNVEV in the germline V gene (reference sequence). CDR3 DNA sequence: TGTGCCAGCAGTTTTATATCGGGGGACGGCACAGATACGCAGTATTTT. It encodes CASSFISGDGTDTQYF.

The V gene is TRBV18, the J gene TRBJ2-7, with 7 bases fitting TRBD1. Trimming took 3 bases from V and 5 from J; bases not matched to a gene: 7. CDR3 size: 14 residues. The germline gives CDR1 KGHSH, CDR2 LQKENI. The DNA for the CDR3 is TGTGCCAGCTCACCGACAGGGAAATCACACGAGCAGTACGTC. This encodes CASSPTGKSHEQYV.

The rearrangement uses TRBV7-4 and TRBJ1-2, with D hard to call. The CDR3 loop spans 13 amino acids. V lost 3 bases, J lost 2 bases, and 7 bases lay in between. Germline V gives CDR1 SGHVT, CDR2 SQSDAQ. The CDR3 loop reads CASSFIGNYGYTF. The DNA of the CDR3 is TGTGCCAGCAGCTTCATCGGAAACTATGGCTACACCTTC.

This clone showed up just a few times. This chain joins TRBV6-5 and TRBJ2-7; D is possibly TRBD2 (7 bases). The CDR3 length is 11 residues. Germline-derived CDR1 and CDR2 are MNHEY and SVGAGI. Trimming shortened V by 10 bases and J by 7 bases, and 14 bases separated the two germline ends. CDR3 nucleotide sequence: TGTGCCACACTGGGGGGGCATGAGCAGTACTTC. Protein: CATLGGHEQYF.

The genes are TRBV14 and TRBJ2-7; 7 nucleotides align to TRBD1. Germline CDR1 and CDR2: SGHDN and FVKESK. With V trimmed by 3 bases and J by 3 bases, 5 bases remained unmatched. The CDR3 totals 14 residues. The CDR3 spells CASSHRDRHYEQYF. In DNA, the CDR3 is TGTGCCAGCAGCCATCGGGACAGACACTACGAGCAGTACTTC.

This chain joins TRBV7-9 and TRBJ2-1; the D is unclear. This CDR3 comprises 12 residues. Trimming left V 2 bases short and J 9 bases short, with 8 bases between. Germline CDR1 reads SEHNR; CDR2 reads FQNEAQ (reference sequence). CDR3 residues: CASSLSSPEQFF. CDR3 in DNA: TGTGCCAGCAGCTTAAGCAGTCCTGAGCAGTTCTTC.

The V call is TRBV7-9, the J call TRBJ2-5; D gene ambiguous. The DNA end favors TRBJ2-7, so the J call may be wrong. CDR3 length: 13 amino acids. Looked up from germline, CDR1 is SEHNR and CDR2 is FQNEAQ (reference sequence). The CDR3 protein is CASSLETPDEQYF. The CDR3 DNA is TGTGCCAGCAGCTTAGAAACCCCCGACGAGCAGTACTTC.

The chain couples TRBV28 to TRBJ1-3; D gene ambiguous. The CDR3 covers 17 residues. Deletions cut 3 bases from V and 0 bases from J, with 15 bases between. The germline gives CDR1 MDHEN, CDR2 SYDVKM. In DNA, the CDR3 is TGTGCCAGCAGTTTTCCCCTCCAATCCTACTCTGGAAACACCATATATTTT. Protein product: CASSFPLQSYSGNTIYF.

V gene TRBV19 combines with J gene TRBJ2-7; the D gene is possibly TRBD2 (5 bases). The germline V and J ends were trimmed by 3 bases and 7 bases, with 16 bases remaining between them. The CDR3 has 14 amino acids. Germline-derived CDR1 and CDR2 are LNHDA and SQIVND (reference sequence). The CDR3 protein is CASSIGVTPTEQYF. CDR3 nucleotide sequence: TGTGCCAGTAGTATCGGGGTCACCCCCACTGAGCAGTACTTC.

The gene calls are TRBV5-1 and TRBJ2-1; 10 bases match TRBD2. The CDR3 runs 15 residues. J lost 4 bases, V lost 4 bases, and 5 bases had no gene match. CDR1 SGHRS and CDR2 YFSETQ come from the germline V gene. In DNA form, the CDR3 reads TGCGCCAGCAGCCTACTAGCGGGGTATTACAATGAGCAGTTCTTC. Translating gives CASSLLAGYYNEQFF.

The chain couples TRBV6-7 to TRBJ1-1; D possibly corresponds to TRBD1 (5 bases). TRBV6-7 is identified as an open reading frame with a role that is uncertain. The ends were cut back, 1 base at V and 6 bases at J, with 12 bases in the middle. CDR3 length equals 14 residues. The CDR3 coding sequence is TGTGCCAGCAGTTACTGGGGGGAAAAAGCTGAAGCTTTCTTT. Its protein product is CASSYWGEKAEAFF.

This clone was observed a handful of times. In nucleotides, the CDR3 is TGTGCCAGCAGTGAAATCCCGGAGAGCTACAATGAGCAGTTCTTC. Its protein product is CASSEIPESYNEQFF. The chain joins TRBV2 to TRBJ2-1; D not certain. The CDR3 has 15 residues. Per germline, CDR1 SNHLY and CDR2 FYNNEI. Trimming left V 2 bases short and J 3 bases short, with 11 bases between.

This clone appeared a few times. The chain couples TRBV6-5 to TRBJ1-1, with D unresolved. Germline V lookup: CDR1 MNHEY, CDR2 SVGAGI. This CDR3 is built from 12 residues. The ends were cut back, 6 bases at V and 6 bases at J, with 11 bases in the middle. The CDR3 spells CASSLGGSEAFF. The CDR3 coding sequence is TGTGCCAGCAGCCTGGGAGGTTCTGAAGCTTTCTTT.

The chain links TRBV5-8 to TRBJ1-1; perhaps TRBD1 as D (6 bases). There are 13 residues in the CDR3. V gave up 4 bases and J gave up 6 bases, with 13 bases separating them. The germline V gene encodes CDR1 SGHTS and CDR2 YDEGEE. The chain's CDR3 is CASSPGGISEAFF. CDR3 nucleotides: TGTGCCAGCAGCCCTGGGGGCATCTCTGAAGCTTTCTTT.

This clone was picked up a small number of times. The CDR3 spells CASSPPGQGTGNTIYF. For the CDR3, the DNA is TGTGCCAGCAGTCCTCCAGGACAGGGGACGGGAAACACCATATATTTT. The chain joins TRBV2 to TRBJ1-3, with 9 bases fitting TRBD1. V shed 5 bases and J 4 bases; nucleotides not matched to a gene: 9. Germline V lookup: CDR1 SNHLY, CDR2 FYNNEI. The CDR3 sequence is 16 residues long.